This entry describes one T cell receptor beta chain. Its antigen is undetermined. In the same sample, other DNA sequences code for this CDR3. This sample was taken from a study of shared clonotypes between healthy human individuals. Looking at the study overall: Three CD4 naive, three CD4 memory, two CD8 naive and one CD8 memory plate were used per donor. Study-wide results and limits: Depth was large, yet rarefaction showed that sorted-subset sequencing was incomplete.

Deep-level settings were used for running the assay. Method: immunoSEQ multiplex PCR; TCRdb's copy keeps in-frame clones and lacks some. The table has roughly 1,000,000 clones, about four fifths seen once. The CDR3 has 13 residues. V lost 6 bases and J lost 1; bases outside the gene matches: 3. Germline lookup yields CDR1 SQVTM and CDR2 ANQGSEA. What was sequenced was memory CD4+ T cells from PBMCs. Subset meaning: CD45RA-negative fraction. The clonotype was recovered from a man between 18 and 35 years old in good health. Some clones in this sample may be carry-over from other donors' samples. The V and J genes are TRBV29-1 and TRBJ2-5; 9 bases align to TRBD1. The CDR3 DNA sequence: TGCAGCGTGGGACAGGGCCCCCAAGAGACCCAGTACTTC. Amino acid sequence: CSVGQGPQETQYF.